This T cell receptor (beta chain) was captured by sequencing in a study of blood T cell repertoires in COVID-19. At the level of the study: Spain, Italy and the United States supplied samples that represented acute and convalescent COVID-19. T cells, B-cell-depleted T cells, or PBMCs supplied cDNA or gDNA.

In the original analysis: Amplification from reference gene primers served as the basis for estimated nucleated cell counts. Generated by immunoSEQ multiplex PCR, the TCRdb table keeps only in-frame clones and is missing some. Clonal size and the V and J genes are those of that table, whereas D and trimming came from the DNA. The sample has 84,000 or so clones; roughly 92% are singletons. From germline, CDR1 is LNHDA and CDR2 SQIVND (reference sequence). The CDR3 is 15 amino acids. V lost 1 base to trimming and J lost 4 bases; unmatched junction nucleotides: 3. The chain is built from TRBV19 and TRBJ2-1; the match to TRBD2 covers 8 bases. The origin of this receptor is a woman aged 55-70 years with active COVID-19. Source material: peripheral blood. CDR3 loop: CASSIAAGVYNEQFF. The CDR3 DNA sequence: TGTGCCAGTAGTATAGCAGCGGGAGTTTACAATGAGCAGTTCTTC.